Listed below are T cell receptor beta chains from one sample, sequenced in a study of blood T cell repertoires in COVID-19. Data came from immunoSEQ multiplex PCR; TCRdb stores just in-frame clones and leaves some out. The sample has approximately 240,000 clones; about 90% are singletons. Input material: peripheral blood. The receptors stem from a woman under 30 who had recovered from COVID-19. CDR3s include the opening cysteine and the closing phenylalanine or tryptophan. D genes are given only for firm matches. Not every row has a clone size; where given, it reads once, few, many or a size class.

NA,NA,TRBJ2-2,TRBV29-1,14,CRRTLYRDTGELFF,TGCAGGAGAACACTTTACCGGGACACCGGGGAGCTGTTTTTT
NA,NA,TRBJ2-7,TRBV19,14,CASSITGMPYEQYF,TGTGCCAGTAGTATAACGGGGATGCCCTACGAGCAGTACTTC
TRBD2,NA,TRBJ2-7,TRBV24-1,12,CATSDWGGEQYF,TGTGCCACCAGTGATTGGGGAGGGGAGCAGTACTTC
TRBD2,NA,TRBJ2-1,TRBV27,15,CASSLSSGRYNEQFF,TGTGCCAGCAGTTTATCTAGCGGGAGGTATAATGAGCAGTTCTTC
TRBD1,NA,TRBJ2-1,TRBV25-1,17,CASSGGQGSPGVGEQFF,TGTGCCAGCAGTGGCGGACAGGGGAGCCCGGGAGTGGGTGAGCAGTTCTTC
NA,NA,TRBJ1-1,TRBV19,13,CASRGTGFPEAFF,TGTGCCAGTAGAGGAACAGGGTTCCCAGAAGCTTTCTTT
TRBD1,NA,TRBJ1-2,TRBV30,15,CAWNGVTGGNYGYTF,TGTGCCTGGAATGGGGTGACAGGGGGGAACTATGGCTACACCTTC
TRBD1,NA,TRBJ1-5,TRBV11-2,13,CASSPLSGGPQHF,TGTGCCAGCAGCCCTTTATCAGGGGGGCCCCAGCATTTT
NA,NA,TRBJ2-7,TRBV27,14,CASSFGGTAYEQYF,TGTGCCAGCAGTTTCGGCGGGACAGCCTACGAGCAGTACTTC
TRBD1,once,TRBJ1-5,TRBV27,13,CASSPGGSQPQHF,TGTGCCAGCAGTCCAGGGGGGTCTCAGCCCCAGCATTTT
NA,NA,TRBJ2-1,TRBV19,12,CASTQGGPEQFF,TGTGCCAGTACCCAGGGGGGACCTGAGCAGTTCTTC
TRBD2,NA,TRBJ2-1,TRBV6-1,13,CASSELAGTEQFF,TGTGCCAGCAGTGAACTAGCGGGCACAGAGCAGTTCTTC
NA,NA,TRBJ1-1,TRBV2,14,CASRAGTANTEAFF,TGTGCCAGCAGAGCGGGGACTGCGAACACTGAAGCTTTCTTT
NA,NA,TRBJ2-1,TRBV20-1,10,CSAGRSEQFF,TGCAGTGCGGGGCGATCTGAGCAGTTCTTC
NA,NA,TRBJ1-2,TRBV29-1,11,CSVSGNYGYTF,TGCAGCGTTAGCGGCAATTATGGCTACACCTTC
TRBD2,NA,TRBJ2-3,TRBV7-2,17,CASSLWTSGSPADTQYF,TGTGCCAGCAGCTTATGGACTAGCGGGAGTCCGGCAGATACGCAGTATTTT
NA,NA,TRBJ2-7,TRBV6-5,14,CASSYSRDAREQYF,TGTGCCAGCAGTTACTCTCGGGATGCTCGCGAGCAGTACTTC
TRBD1,NA,TRBJ1-5,TRBV18,17,CASSPLGTGGRNQPQHF,TGTGCCAGCTCACCACTAGGGACAGGGGGCCGGAATCAGCCCCAGCATTTT
NA,NA,TRBJ1-1,TRBV6-5,16,CASSYSGQGLNTEAFF,TGTGCCAGCAGTTACTCTGGTCAGGGCCTGAACACTGAAGCTTTCTTT
NA,NA,TRBJ2-5,TRBV2,16,CASLRERQPYQETQYF,TGTGCCAGTTTACGGGAGCGGCAACCTTACCAAGAGACCCAGTACTTC
TRBD2,few,TRBJ2-1,TRBV3-1/TRBV3-2,16,CASSQLLAGKNNEQFF,TGTGCCAGCAGCCAATTACTAGCGGGAAAAAACAATGAGCAGTTCTTC
TRBD1,NA,TRBJ2-3,TRBV18,14,CASSPRQGLDTQYF,TGTGCCAGCTCACCTCGACAGGGATTAGATACGCAGTATTTT
NA,NA,TRBJ1-5,TRBV11-2,16,CASSLGGQYSNQPQHF,TGTGCCAGCAGCTTGGGGGGGCAGTATAGCAATCAGCCCCAGCATTTT
TRBD2,NA,TRBJ2-1,TRBV29-1,15,CSARPGLAGANEQFF,TGCAGCGCCCGACCGGGACTAGCAGGGGCCAATGAGCAGTTCTTC
NA,NA,TRBJ2-7,TRBV19,15,CASTPGGGQGYEQYF,TGTGCCAGTACCCCGGGAGGGGGACAGGGTTACGAGCAGTACTTC
TRBD2,NA,TRBJ2-7,TRBV6-2/TRBV6-3,16,CASSTRGTSGRSEQYF,TGTGCCAGCAGCACCCGTGGGACTAGCGGGAGGAGTGAGCAGTACTTC
NA,NA,TRBJ2-2,TRBV7-3,16,CASSLGGSLNTGELFF,TGTGCCAGCAGCTTAGGCGGCAGCCTTAACACCGGGGAGCTGTTTTTT
TRBD1,NA,TRBJ2-5,TRBV6-5,13,CASRGQGWETQYF,TGTGCCAGCAGGGGACAGGGGTGGGAGACCCAGTACTTC